The source of this T cell receptor (beta chain) is a study of blood T cell repertoires in COVID-19. For the study at large: Acute and convalescent COVID-19 specimens originated in the United States, Italy and Spain. PBMCs, B-cell-depleted T cells, or T cells provided the cDNA or gDNA that made up the material.

How the authors handled the data: Reference gene primer amplification yielded estimated nucleated cell counts. Data came from immunoSEQ multiplex PCR; TCRdb stores just in-frame clones and leaves some out. That table furnishes V, J and clone size, whereas the DNA furnished D and trimming. The table records around 270,000 clones, around 90% of them present only once. Germline assignment: CDR1 MNHNS and CDR2 SASEGT. The CDR3 is made up of 16 amino acids. Trimming cost V 3 bases and J 1 base; bases outside gene matches: 5. The source is a man in his 60s who had recovered from COVID-19. The gene calls are TRBV6-1 and TRBJ2-7; 11 bases line up with TRBD2. The specimen sequenced was peripheral blood. The CDR3 protein is CASSDLGLAVSYEQYF. The CDR3 DNA is TGTGCCAGCAGTGACCTGGGACTAGCGGTATCCTACGAGCAGTACTTC.